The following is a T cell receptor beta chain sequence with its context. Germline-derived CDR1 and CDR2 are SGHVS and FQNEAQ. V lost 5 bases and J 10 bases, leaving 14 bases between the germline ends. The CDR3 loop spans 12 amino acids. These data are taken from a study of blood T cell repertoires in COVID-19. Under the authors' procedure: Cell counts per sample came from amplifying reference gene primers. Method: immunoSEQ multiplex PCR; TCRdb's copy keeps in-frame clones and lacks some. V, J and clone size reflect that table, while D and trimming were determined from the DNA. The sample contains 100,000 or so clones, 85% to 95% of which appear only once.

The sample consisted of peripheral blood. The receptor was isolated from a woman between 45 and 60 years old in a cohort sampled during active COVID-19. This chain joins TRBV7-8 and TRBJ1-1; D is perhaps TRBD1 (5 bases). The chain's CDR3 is CASSPLGGVAFF. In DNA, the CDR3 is TGTGCCAGCAGCCCACTCGGGGGAGTAGCTTTCTTT.